This entry concerns a single T cell receptor (beta chain). The data derive from a study of blood T cell repertoires in COVID-19. Method: immunoSEQ multiplex PCR; TCRdb's copy keeps in-frame clones and lacks some. Among about 250,000 clones listed, 87% were seen once. CDR1 and CDR2 from the germline V gene are SGHAT and FQNNGV. V was cut by 1 base and J by 3 bases, with 13 bases left in between. There are 15 residues in the CDR3. The material sequenced was peripheral blood. The J gene is TRBJ2-7, the V gene TRBV11-2, with D tentatively TRBD1 (6 bases). The clonotype originates from a man between 18 and 35 years old with active or convalescent COVID-19. The CDR3 here is CASSLASSGDYEQYF. The DNA for the CDR3 is TGTGCCAGCAGCTTAGCCTCGTCAGGGGACTACGAGCAGTACTTC.